This T cell receptor beta chain is drawn from a study of identical twins. Each CDR3 protein is one row after TCRdb ran MiXCR on the 5' RACE reads. The data hold 690,000 or so distinct CDR3 sequences, with around 8.6% observed a single time. Germline V gene data show CDR1 as SGDLS and CDR2 as YYNGEE. The CDR3 extends over 15 amino acids. V gave up 0 bases and J gave up 1 base, with 7 bases separating them. This sample also belongs to another study, concerning yellow fever vaccine responses in identical twins.

The receptor was derived from a woman aged 18-30 years in good health. The sample consisted of PBMCs. The chain uses TRBV9 and TRBJ2-2; a weak D match, TRBD2 (5 bases). This CDR3 is CASSVGGLNTGELFF. The DNA of the CDR3 is TGTGCCAGCAGCGTAGGCGGACTGAACACCGGGGAGCTGTTTTTT.